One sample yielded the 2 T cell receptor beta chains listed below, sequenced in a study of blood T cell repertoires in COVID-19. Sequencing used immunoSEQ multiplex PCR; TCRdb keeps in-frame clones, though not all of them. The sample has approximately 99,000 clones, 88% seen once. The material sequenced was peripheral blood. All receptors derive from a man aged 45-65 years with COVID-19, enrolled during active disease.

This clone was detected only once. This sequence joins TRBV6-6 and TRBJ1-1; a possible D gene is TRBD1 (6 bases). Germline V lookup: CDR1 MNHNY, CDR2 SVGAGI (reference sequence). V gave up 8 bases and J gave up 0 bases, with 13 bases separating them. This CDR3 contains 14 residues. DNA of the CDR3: TGTGCCAGCTTATGGGGGGGCATGAACACTGAAGCTTTCTTT. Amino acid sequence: CASLWGGMNTEAFF.

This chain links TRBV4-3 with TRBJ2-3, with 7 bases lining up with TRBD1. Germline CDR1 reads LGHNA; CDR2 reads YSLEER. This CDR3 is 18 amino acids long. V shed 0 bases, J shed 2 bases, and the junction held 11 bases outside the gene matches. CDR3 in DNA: TGCGCCAGCAGCCAAGATACCCTCACAGGGGCCCTCACAGATACGCAGTATTTT. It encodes CASSQDTLTGALTDTQYF.